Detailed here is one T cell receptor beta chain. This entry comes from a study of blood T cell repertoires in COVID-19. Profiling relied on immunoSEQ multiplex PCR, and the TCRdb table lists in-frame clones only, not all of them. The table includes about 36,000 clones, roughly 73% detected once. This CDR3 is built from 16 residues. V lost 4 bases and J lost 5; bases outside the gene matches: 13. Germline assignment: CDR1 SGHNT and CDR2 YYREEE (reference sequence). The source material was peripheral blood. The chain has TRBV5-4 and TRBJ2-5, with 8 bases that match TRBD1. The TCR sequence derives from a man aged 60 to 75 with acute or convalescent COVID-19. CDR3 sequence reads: CASSGKQGAIGETQYF. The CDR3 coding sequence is TGTGCCAGCAGCGGGAAGCAGGGGGCGATTGGGGAGACCCAGTACTTC. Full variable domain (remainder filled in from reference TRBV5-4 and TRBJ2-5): ETGVTQSPTHLIKTRGQQVTLRCSSQSGHNTVSWYQQALGQGPQFIFQYYREEENGRGNFPPRFSGLQFPNYSSELNVNALELDDSALYLCASSGKQGAIGETQYFGPGTRLLVL.